This T cell receptor beta chain was found in a study of T cell repertoires in cytomegalovirus infection. Study details: The study used recently identified HLA-C-restricted and well-studied HLA-B-restricted CMV epitopes. Public TCR beta signatures indicated both CMV infection and matching HLA type. General observations from the study: Based on cumulative public TCR beta family frequency, carriers of CMV plus the relevant HLA were identified. HLA-C-restricted CMV clonotypes gave the most frequent clonotype in two of eight donors.

TCRdb called the reads again in MiXCR, with one record for every CDR3 protein. The sample yields approximately 340,000 distinct CDR3 sequences, almost 30% seen once. The V end lost 5 bases, the J end lost 0 bases, and 12 bases lay between the germline ends. Germline V gives CDR1 SGHVS, CDR2 FNYEAQ. CDR3 length equals 15 residues. Points on this clonotype: Its specificity is unknown.

This chain links TRBV7-6 with TRBJ2-3; a weak D match, TRBD2 (6 bases). Material: cultured PBMCs, obtained from culture after CMV antigen stimulation. The sequence came from a human donor in good health (CMV status not recorded). Some clones in this sample may be carry-over from other donors' samples. The CDR3 DNA sequence: TGTGCCAGCAGCCCCCCGCGGGGAAGCACAGATACGCAGTATTTT. Translating it yields CASSPPRGSTDTQYF.